This TCR beta chain was recorded in a study of blood T cells in healthy people across ages. In the study overall: Capture by template switching was about one barcoded beta molecule per two T cells. Study-wide findings and caveats: Both naive CD4+ cell counts and diversity were greater in long-lived donors than in aged donors.

The germline V and J ends were trimmed by 0 bases and 2 bases, with 22 bases remaining between them. The CDR3 covers 18 residues. Germline values: CDR1 DFQATT, CDR2 SNEGSKA (reference sequence). Together with a sample-barcoded 5' primer, a J-beta primer mix was included in a second PCR lasting roughly 6 to 12 cycles. TCRdb fed the 5' RACE reads into MiXCR, producing one record per CDR3 protein. The repertoire holds more than 800,000 distinct CDR3 sequences, under 30% seen once, with around a sixth in the top ten. About this clonotype itself: What it recognizes is unknown.

Aged roughly 6 to 90, donors were systemically healthy Caucasians from Russia. The draw of peripheral blood yielded about 9.4 milliliters from each donor. Sequencing input: blood. This chain joins TRBV20-1 and TRBJ2-5; tentative D call: TRBD2 (6 bases). The sequence was collected from an elderly woman in good health. The CDR3 region is CSARDLSKAGLPQETQYF. Written as DNA, the CDR3 is TGCAGTGCTAGAGATCTTTCCAAGGCGGGGCTTCCTCAAGAGACCCAGTACTTC.